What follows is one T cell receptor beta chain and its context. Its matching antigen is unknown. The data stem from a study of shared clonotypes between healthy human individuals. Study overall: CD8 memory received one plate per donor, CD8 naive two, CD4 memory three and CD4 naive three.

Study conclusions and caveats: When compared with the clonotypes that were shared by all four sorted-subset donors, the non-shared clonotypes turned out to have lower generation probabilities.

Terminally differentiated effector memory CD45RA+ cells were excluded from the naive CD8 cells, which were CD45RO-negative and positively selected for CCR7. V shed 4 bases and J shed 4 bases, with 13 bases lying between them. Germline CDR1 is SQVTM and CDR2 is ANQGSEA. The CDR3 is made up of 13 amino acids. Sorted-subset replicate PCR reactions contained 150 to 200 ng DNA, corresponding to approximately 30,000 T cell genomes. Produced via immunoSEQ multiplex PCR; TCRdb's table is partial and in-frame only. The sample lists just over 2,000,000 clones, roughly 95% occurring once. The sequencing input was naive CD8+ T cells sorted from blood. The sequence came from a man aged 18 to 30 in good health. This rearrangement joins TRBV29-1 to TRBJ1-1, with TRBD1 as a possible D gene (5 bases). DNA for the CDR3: TGCAGCGTTGTTGAGGCAGGGATCACTGAAGCTTTCTTT. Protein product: CSVVEAGITEAFF.